This T cell receptor (beta chain) came from a study of long-term antiretroviral therapy in people with HIV. Study results and caveats: HIV repertoires covered narrower CDR3 length ranges than controls did.

The authors ran the immunoSEQ assay, v3.0, at survey level. Assay used: immunoSEQ multiplex PCR; TCRdb lists only in-frame clones, some missing. This sample has tens of thousands of clones, with 85% to 95% found just once. On this clone: Its antigen is as yet unknown.

This TCR came from a man in his fifties with HIV. This material consisted of unsorted PBMCs, taken approximately 7.1 years after starting antiretroviral therapy.

The DNA for the CDR3 is TGCAGCGTTCGGGCCTCTCAAGGCTACGAGCAGTACTTC. As protein: CSVRASQGYEQYF. This chain uses TRBV29-1 with TRBJ2-7; no clear D gene. Germline values: CDR1 SQVTM, CDR2 ANQGSEA. V lost 5 bases to trimming and J lost 3 bases, with 14 bases between them. CDR3 length: 13 amino acids.